This TCR beta chain emerged from a study of technical replicates of blood from several donors. The table came from immunoSEQ multiplex PCR; TCRdb's copy has only in-frame clones and leaves some out. The sample has around 83,000 clones, more than 85% seen once. CDR1 is SGHRS, CDR2 YFSETQ, per germline. This CDR3 contains 17 residues. Trimming at V came to 4 bases and at J to 3 bases, leaving 5 bases not matched to a gene. The chain has TRBV5-1 and TRBJ2-2; TRBD2 matches at 14 bases. This TCR was recovered from a human donor in good health. Some clones in this sample may be carry-over from other donors' samples. Sequencing was performed on T cells isolated from PBMCs. The CDR3 loop is CASSETSGRADTGELFF. Here the CDR3 DNA reads TGCGCCAGCAGCGAGACTAGCGGGAGGGCCGACACCGGGGAGCTGTTTTTT.